What follows are 3 T cell receptor beta chains derived from one specimen sequenced in a study of tumor-infiltrating lymphocytes in primary liver carcinoma. TCR beta cDNA was reverse-transcribed from roughly 520 ng of total RNA. The reaction used a constant-region primer and ProtoScript II reverse transcriptase. TCR beta libraries came from three nested multiplex PCR rounds using slightly modified ARM-PCR. PCR rounds one and two used TRBV1-TRBV30 forward primers with a C-beta reverse primer for 10 cycles each. TCRdb analysed the multiplex PCR reads with MiXCR anew, one entry per CDR3 protein. The sample records almost 55,000 distinct CDR3 sequences, over 70% being singletons. From roughly 20-30 mg of unsorted bulk tissue, DNA and RNA were co-extracted together. Sequencing was done on a sample of liver tumor tissue from sampling region 2. As for subset: tumor region T2, inferior pole. The receptors here all came from a man aged 35 to 55 with primary liver carcinoma and hepatitis B virus infection.

This clonotype has just a few counts. J is TRBJ2-7 and V is TRBV2; perhaps TRBD2 as D (6 bases). The germline gives CDR1 SNHLY, CDR2 FYNNEI. V shed 8 bases and J shed 7 bases, with 21 bases lying between them. This CDR3 is 14 amino acids long. CDR3 DNA sequence: TGTGCCAGCTTGCGGGACTCTAACGGTTGGGAGCAGTACTTC. It encodes CASLRDSNGWEQYF.

In this sample, this clonotype turned up a few times. This could be a read error, since a much larger clone is one nucleotide away. The gene calls are TRBV10-3 and TRBJ2-1; maybe TRBD2 (6 bases). The CDR3 consists of 15 residues. The germline V gene has CDR1 ENHRY and CDR2 SYGVKD. The CDR3 region is CAISERASAYNEQLF. In nucleotides, the CDR3 is TGTGCCATCAGTGAGCGGGCTAGCGCCTACAATGAGCAGCTCTTC.

Turning to this clonotype: The junction does not match germline at one end; this may be a read error. This chain joins TRBV28 and TRBJ1-6; no reliable D call. The CDR3 totals 12 residues. The germline CDR1 and CDR2 sequences are MDHEN and SYDVKM. This CDR3 reads CANRRGRAPPHF. As DNA, the CDR3 is TGTGCCAACAGACGTGGACGGGCACCCCCCCACTTT.